The clone carrying this T cell receptor beta chain was counted at least ten times. The data were taken from a study of regulatory T cells in long-lasting Graves disease. Study-wide context: Graves' patients, diagnosed recently, had received antithyroid drugs under 3 months.

Assembly of TCR beta libraries relied on iRepertoire HTBI primers together with Arm-PCR of CDR3 regions. TCRdb reanalysed the multiplex PCR reads using MiXCR and keeps one entry per CDR3 protein. The repertoire holds 360,000 or so distinct CDR3 sequences, with roughly 12% as singletons. Time point of the sample: newly diagnosed GD, antithyroid drugs for less than 3 months. Construction of the TCR library relied on RNA isolated from PBMCs. Germline-derived CDR1 and CDR2 are MDHEN and SYDVKM. CDR3 size: 18 residues. V lost 6 bases, J lost 3 bases, and 14 bases stayed unmatched. In addition, the sample was reused for a study of T cells in Graves' hyperthyroidism and ophthalmopathy.

The receptor was derived from a woman younger than 30 with Graves disease. Sequences were derived from peripheral blood mononuclear cells (PBMCs), sampled at new diagnosis, from a patient treated with antithyroid drugs. V and J are TRBV28 and TRBJ1-2; TRBD1 matches at 12 bases. The CDR3 DNA is TGTGCCAGCAGCCCGCGAGGAGGGACAGGGGGCTTGTACTATGGCTACACCTTC. Its protein is CASSPRGGTGGLYYGYTF.